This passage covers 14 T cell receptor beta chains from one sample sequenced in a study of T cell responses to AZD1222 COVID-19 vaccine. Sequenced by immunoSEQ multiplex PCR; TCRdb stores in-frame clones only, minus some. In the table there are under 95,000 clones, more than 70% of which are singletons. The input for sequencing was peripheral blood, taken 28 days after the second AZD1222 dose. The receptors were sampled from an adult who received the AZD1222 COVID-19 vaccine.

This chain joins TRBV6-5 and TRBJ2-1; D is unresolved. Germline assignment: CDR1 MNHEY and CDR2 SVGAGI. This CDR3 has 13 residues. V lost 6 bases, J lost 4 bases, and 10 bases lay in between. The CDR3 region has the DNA TGTGCCAGCAGCGCTGGGTCGTACAATGAGCAGTTCTTC. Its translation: CASSAGSYNEQFF.

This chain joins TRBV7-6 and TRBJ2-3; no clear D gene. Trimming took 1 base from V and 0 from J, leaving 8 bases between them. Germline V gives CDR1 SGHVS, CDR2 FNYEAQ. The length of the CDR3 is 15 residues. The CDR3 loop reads CASSLGGVSTDTQYF. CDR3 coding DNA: TGTGCCAGCAGCTTAGGAGGTGTAAGCACAGATACGCAGTATTTT. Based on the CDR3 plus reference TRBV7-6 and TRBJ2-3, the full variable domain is GAGVSQSPRYKVTKRGQDVALRCDPISGHVSLYWYRQALGQGPEFLTYFNYEAQQDKSGLPNDRFSAERPEGSISTLTIQRTEQRDSAMYRCASSLGGVSTDTQYFGPGTRLTVL.

The CDR3 nucleotides read TGTGCCAGCAGCTTGGCGGGGGACAGCCTCTACGAGCAGTACTTC. It is translated as CASSLAGDSLYEQYF. The chain links TRBV5-5 to TRBJ2-7; D possibly corresponds to TRBD1 (7 bases). V shed 0 bases and J shed 3 bases, with 13 bases lying between them. This CDR3 has 15 residues. Germline-derived CDR1 and CDR2 are SGHKS and YYEKEE (reference sequence).

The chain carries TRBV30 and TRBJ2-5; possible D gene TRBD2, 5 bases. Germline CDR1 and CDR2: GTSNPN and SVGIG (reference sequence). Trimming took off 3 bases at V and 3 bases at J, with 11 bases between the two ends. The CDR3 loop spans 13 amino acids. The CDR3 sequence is CAWSPTREETQYF. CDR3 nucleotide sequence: TGTGCCTGGAGCCCTACTAGAGAAGAGACCCAGTACTTC.

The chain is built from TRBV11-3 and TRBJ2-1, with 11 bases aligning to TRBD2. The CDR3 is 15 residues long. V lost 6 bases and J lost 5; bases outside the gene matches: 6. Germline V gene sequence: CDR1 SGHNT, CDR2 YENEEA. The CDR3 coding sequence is TGTGCCAGCAGTATAGGGACTAGCGGAAACAATGAGCAGTTCTTC. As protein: CASSIGTSGNNEQFF. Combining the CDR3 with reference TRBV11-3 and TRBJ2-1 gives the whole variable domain EAGVVQSPRYKIIEKKQPVAFWCNPISGHNTLYWYLQNLGQGPELLIRYENEEAVDDSQLPKDRFSAERLKGVDSTLKIQPAELGDSAVYLCASSIGTSGNNEQFFGPGTRLTVL.

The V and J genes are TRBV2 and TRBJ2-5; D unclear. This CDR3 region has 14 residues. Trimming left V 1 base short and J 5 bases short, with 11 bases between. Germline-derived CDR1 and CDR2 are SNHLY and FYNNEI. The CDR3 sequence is CASSEVGWRETQYF. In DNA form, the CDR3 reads TGTGCCAGCAGTGAAGTAGGCTGGCGCGAGACCCAGTACTTC.

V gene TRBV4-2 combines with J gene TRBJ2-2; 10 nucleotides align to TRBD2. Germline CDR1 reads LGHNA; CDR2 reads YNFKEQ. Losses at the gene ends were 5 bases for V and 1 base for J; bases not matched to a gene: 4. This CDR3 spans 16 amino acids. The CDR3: CASSYGLAVNTGELFF. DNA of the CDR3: TGTGCCAGCAGCTACGGACTAGCGGTGAACACCGGGGAGCTGTTTTTT.

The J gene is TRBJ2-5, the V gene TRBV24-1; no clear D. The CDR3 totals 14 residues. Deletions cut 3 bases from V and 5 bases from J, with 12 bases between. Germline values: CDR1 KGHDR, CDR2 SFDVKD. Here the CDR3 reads CATSDPGTSETQYF. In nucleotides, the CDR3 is TGTGCCACCAGTGATCCGGGTACCTCGGAGACCCAGTACTTC.

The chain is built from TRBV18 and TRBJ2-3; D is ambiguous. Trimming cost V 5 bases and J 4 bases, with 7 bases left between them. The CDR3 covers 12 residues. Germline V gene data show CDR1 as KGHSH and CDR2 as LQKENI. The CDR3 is CASSSYPDTQYF. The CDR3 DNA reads TGTGCCAGCTCATCGTACCCAGATACGCAGTATTTT. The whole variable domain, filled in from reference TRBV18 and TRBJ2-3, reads NAGVMQNPRHLVRRRGQEARLRCSPMKGHSHVYWYRQLPEEGLKFMVYLQKENIIDESGMPKERFSAEFPKEGPSILRIQQVVRGDSAAYFCASSSYPDTQYFGPGTRLTVL.

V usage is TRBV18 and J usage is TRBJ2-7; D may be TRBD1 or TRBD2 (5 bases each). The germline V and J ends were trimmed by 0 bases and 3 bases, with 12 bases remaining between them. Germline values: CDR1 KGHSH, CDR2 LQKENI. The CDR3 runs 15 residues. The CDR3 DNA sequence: TGTGCCAGCTCACCACCGAGGGGACCTTTCTACGAGCAGTACTTC. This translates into CASSPPRGPFYEQYF.

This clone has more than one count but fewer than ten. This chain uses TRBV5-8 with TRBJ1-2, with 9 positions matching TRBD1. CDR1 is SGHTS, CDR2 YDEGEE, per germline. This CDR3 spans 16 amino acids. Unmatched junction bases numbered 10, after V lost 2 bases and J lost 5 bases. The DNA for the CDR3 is TGTGCCAGCAGCTTCGAATACCGGGACAGGGAATATGGCTACACCTTC. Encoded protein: CASSFEYRDREYGYTF.

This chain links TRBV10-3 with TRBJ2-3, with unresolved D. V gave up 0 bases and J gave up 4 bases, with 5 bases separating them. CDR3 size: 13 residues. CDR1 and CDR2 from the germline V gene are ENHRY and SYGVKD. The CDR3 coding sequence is TGTGCCATCAGTGAGTCTCAGGCAGATACGCAGTATTTT. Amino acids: CAISESQADTQYF.

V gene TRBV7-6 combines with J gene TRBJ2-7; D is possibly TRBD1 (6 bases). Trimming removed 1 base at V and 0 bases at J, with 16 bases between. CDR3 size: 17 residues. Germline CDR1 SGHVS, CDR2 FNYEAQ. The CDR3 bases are TGTGCCAGCAGCTTAGGACCGGACAGCGCTAGCTCCTACGAGCAGTACTTC. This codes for CASSLGPDSASSYEQYF.

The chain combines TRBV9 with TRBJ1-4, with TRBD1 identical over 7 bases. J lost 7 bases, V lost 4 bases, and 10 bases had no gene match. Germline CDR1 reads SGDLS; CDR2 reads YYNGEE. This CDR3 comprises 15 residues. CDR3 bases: TGTGCCAGCAGCCGCAGAGGGGGCGGCGCTGAAAAACTGTTTTTT. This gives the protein CASSRRGGGAEKLFF.